One and the same sample provided the 2 T cell receptor beta chains below, sequenced in a study of blood T cell repertoires in COVID-19. Here immunoSEQ multiplex PCR was the method, and the copy in TCRdb shows in-frame clones only, minus some. The sample yields about 230,000 clones, 80% to 90% seen once. The sequencing sample was made of PBMCs or T cells enriched from blood (not recorded which). The receptors shown here come from a woman in her forties or fifties in a cohort exposed to, infected with or recovered from COVID-19 (not recorded which).

The V gene is TRBV28, the J gene TRBJ2-2, with 7 bases aligning to TRBD1. The CDR3 contains 14 residues. Per the germline V gene, CDR1 is MDHEN and CDR2 is SYDVKM. Trimming removed 5 bases from V and 6 bases from J; junction bases left unmatched: 6. The DNA for the CDR3 is TGTGCCAGCAGTAACCAGGGGACAGCCGGGGAGCTGTTTTTT. This codes for CASSNQGTAGELFF.

The V call is TRBV7-2, the J call TRBJ1-2, with a possible D match to TRBD1 (5 bases). V lost 8 bases, J lost 4 bases, and 14 bases lay in between. Looked up from germline, CDR1 is SGHTA and CDR2 is FQGNSA. CDR3 size: 13 residues. CDR3 loop: CASGGEYGYGYTF. The CDR3 DNA reads TGTGCCAGCGGAGGGGAATATGGCTATGGCTACACCTTC.